Below are 21 T cell receptor beta chains sequenced from a single sample in a study of response to subunit inactivated influenza vaccine. Each CDR3 protein gets one entry after TCRdb re-called the RT-PCR reads with MiXCR. Of 650,000 to 850,000 distinct CDR3 sequences in the sample, 11% to 15% are singletons; the top ten hold approximately 7%. The specimen was PBMCs from blood, collected around 14 days before vaccination. Receptor source: a man aged 45 to 65 who received an inactivated influenza vaccine.

This clonotype turned up a few times. The chain has TRBV12-3 or TRBV12-4 and TRBJ2-1, with D uncertain. Trimming cost V 2 bases and J 0 bases, with 11 bases left between them. The length of the CDR3 is 16 residues. CDR3 in amino acids: CASSLIDGSSYNEQFF. The DNA for the CDR3 is TGTGCCAGCAGTTTAATCGACGGTAGCTCCTACAATGAGCAGTTCTTC.

In DNA form, the CDR3 reads TGTGCCAGCAGCCCTATTCAGGGGGCCGGCTATGGCTACACCTTC. Its translation: CASSPIQGAGYGYTF. J is TRBJ1-2 and V is TRBV3-1; 8 positions match TRBD1. The V and J ends lost 4 bases and 4 bases, in that order; junction bases with no gene match: 8. Germline V gives CDR1 LGHDT, CDR2 YNNKEL (reference sequence). The CDR3 is 15 residues long.

In this sample, this clonotype turned up a few times. CDR3 sequence reads: CASSLRTALGTGELFF. For the CDR3, the DNA is TGCGCCAGCAGCTTGCGGACAGCCCTGGGCACCGGGGAGCTGTTTTTT. The V and J genes are TRBV5-1 and TRBJ2-2; TRBD1 is a possible D gene (6 bases). CDR1 and CDR2 from the germline V gene are SGHRS and YFSETQ. V lost 1 base and J 4 bases, leaving 14 bases between the germline ends. This CDR3 spans 16 amino acids.

This clonotype occurred many times. The gene calls are TRBV11-2 and TRBJ2-3; 12 bases are a match to TRBD2. The germline V gene encodes CDR1 SGHAT and CDR2 FQNNGV. V gave up 1 base and J gave up 3 bases; unmatched junction bases: 8. This CDR3 has 18 residues. CDR3 region: CASSLVVTSGRLTDTQYF. Here the CDR3 DNA reads TGTGCCAGCAGCTTAGTAGTTACTAGCGGGAGGCTTACAGATACGCAGTATTTT.

The sample holds a few counts of this clonotype. This sequence joins TRBV7-3 and TRBJ2-3; a possible D gene is TRBD1 (6 bases). This CDR3 contains 13 residues. Trimming took off 0 bases at V and 6 bases at J, with 7 bases between the two ends. Germline loops: CDR1 SGHTA, CDR2 FQGTGA. The DNA of the CDR3 is TGTGCCAGCAGCTTAACCCAGGGGGATACGCAGTATTTT. It is translated as CASSLTQGDTQYF.

The rearrangement joins TRBV20-1 to TRBJ2-7; 8 bases agree with TRBD2. The CDR3 length is 14 residues. V gave up 3 bases and J gave up 1 base; unmatched junction bases: 5. The V gene's germline CDR1 is DFQATT and CDR2 SNEGSKA (reference sequence). The CDR3 spells CSARTGLVSYEQYF. CDR3 nucleotide sequence: TGCAGTGCTAGGACGGGACTAGTGTCCTACGAGCAGTACTTC.

Worth noting for this clonotype: One end of the junction is discordant with germline, which a read error may explain. The rearrangement uses TRBV7-9 and TRBJ1-3, with D possibly being TRBD1 (6 bases). CDR1 and CDR2 from the germline V gene are SEHNR and FQNEAQ (reference sequence). The CDR3 sequence is 11 residues long. The DNA of the CDR3 is TGTGCCAGCAGCTTAAAACAGGGTTTAAGCTTT. Translating gives CASSLKQGLSF.

This clonotype was counted a few times. This chain joins TRBV11-2 and TRBJ2-2; D unresolved. Germline V gives CDR1 SGHAT, CDR2 FQNNGV. V was clipped by 2 bases and J by 0 bases, with 7 bases between them. CDR3 length: 15 amino acids. CDR3 residues: CASSLRQTNTGELFF. In nucleotides, the CDR3 is TGTGCCAGCAGCTTACGGCAAACGAACACCGGGGAGCTGTTTTTT.

The V and J genes are TRBV20-1 and TRBJ1-6; perhaps TRBD1 as D (6 bases). This CDR3 region has 15 residues. V lost 1 base to trimming and J lost 8 bases, with 15 bases between them. The germline gives CDR1 DFQATT, CDR2 SNEGSKA (reference sequence). CDR3 in amino acids: CSARAQGFSYSPLHF. In DNA form, the CDR3 reads TGCAGTGCTAGAGCTCAGGGGTTTAGTTATTCACCCCTCCACTTT.

This clonotype was recorded a few times. This chain links TRBV15 with TRBJ1-1; D call uncertain. Trimming took off 0 bases at V and 0 bases at J, with 20 bases between the two ends. The CDR3 sequence is 19 residues long. Looked up from germline, CDR1 is LNHNV and CDR2 is YYDKDF (reference sequence). The CDR3 loop reads CATSREAGPTLDMNTEAFF. In DNA form, the CDR3 reads TGTGCCACCAGCAGAGAGGCCGGACCAACGTTAGATATGAACACTGAAGCTTTCTTT.

Only a few counts were recorded for this clonotype. The chain carries TRBV5-6 and TRBJ2-2; possibly TRBD2 for D (5 bases). Germline CDR1 reads SGHDT; CDR2 reads YYEEEE. The V gene lost 4 bases and the J gene lost 6 bases, with 13 bases spanning the gap. This CDR3 contains 14 residues. In DNA, the CDR3 is TGTGCCAGCAGCCGAGGGTTGGGGTCCGGGGAGCTGTTTTTT. It is translated as CASSRGLGSGELFF.

The chain is built from TRBV27 and TRBJ2-7; the match to TRBD2 covers 7 bases. Germline V lookup: CDR1 MNHEY, CDR2 SMNVEV (reference sequence). The CDR3 extends over 21 amino acids. The V gene end was trimmed by 5 bases and the J gene end by 7 bases; junction bases not matched to a gene: 32. The CDR3: CASSPHLGSPLKKGLGGEQYF. For the CDR3, the DNA is TGTGCCAGCAGTCCTCACCTCGGAAGCCCATTAAAGAAAGGTCTGGGGGGGGAGCAGTACTTC.

This clonotype turned up a few times. The chain is built from TRBV6-1 and TRBJ1-1; TRBD1 is a possible D gene (5 bases). Germline CDR1 and CDR2: MNHNS and SASEGT. Deletions cut 1 base from V and 1 base from J, with 10 bases between. CDR3 length: 15 residues. In DNA, the CDR3 is TGTGCCAGCAGTGAAGGAGGACACACGAACACTGAAGCTTTCTTT. Translation gives CASSEGGHTNTEAFF.

This clonotype turned up a few times. J is TRBJ2-1 and V is TRBV5-1, with D uncertain. This CDR3 region has 15 residues. CDR1 SGHRS and CDR2 YFSETQ come from the germline V gene. Trimming removed 2 bases at V and 4 bases at J, with 13 bases between. The CDR3 protein is CASSFRTTIYNEQFF. The CDR3 coding sequence is TGCGCCAGCAGCTTCCGGACCACAATTTACAATGAGCAGTTCTTC.

The chain combines TRBV6-1 with TRBJ1-2; D perhaps matches TRBD1 (5 bases). Germline V CDR1 and CDR2: MNHNS, SASEGT. The V end lost 2 bases, the J end lost 2 bases, and 12 bases lay between the germline ends. CDR3 length: 15 amino acids. CDR3 nucleotide sequence: TGTGCCAGCAGTGAATCTTGGGGGTTAAACTATGGCTACACCTTC. Amino acids: CASSESWGLNYGYTF.

The chain carries TRBV7-2 and TRBJ2-1, with D possibly TRBD2 on 6 matching bases. This CDR3 has 15 residues. From germline, CDR1 is SGHTA and CDR2 FQGNSA. Trimming took off 2 bases at V and 7 bases at J, with 15 bases between the two ends. CDR3 region: CASSLTSSGDNEQFF. The CDR3, as DNA: TGTGCCAGCAGCTTAACTTCCTCGGGAGATAATGAGCAGTTCTTC. The full variable domain, rest sourced from reference TRBV7-2 and TRBJ2-1, is GAGVSQSPSNKVTEKGKDVELRCDPISGHTALYWYRQSLGQGLEFLIYFQGNSAPDKSGLPSDRFSAERTGGSVSTLTIQRTQQEDSAVYLCASSLTSSGDNEQFFGPGTRLTVL.

The genes are TRBV3-1 and TRBJ2-2; tentatively, D is TRBD1 (5 bases). Per the germline V gene, CDR1 is LGHDT and CDR2 is YNNKEL (reference sequence). The CDR3 length is 17 residues. Trimming shortened V by 8 bases and J by 0 bases, and 19 bases separated the two germline ends. The CDR3, as DNA: TGTGCCAGCGCCTTGGCTAGGGGCCCGGCGAACACCGGGGAGCTGTTTTTT. Translation: CASALARGPANTGELFF.

V usage is TRBV6-1 and J usage is TRBJ1-6; maybe TRBD1 (6 bases). V dropped 6 bases and J dropped 1 base, with 13 bases sitting between them. The CDR3 sequence is 16 residues long. Germline V gene lookup returns CDR1 MNHNS and CDR2 SASEGT. The DNA of the CDR3 is TGTGCCAGCAGCAAAGGGGGAGGTTCCTATAATTCACCCCTCCACTTT. The encoded protein is CASSKGGGSYNSPLHF.

Points on this clonotype: A read error may explain this, as a much larger clone is one base away. This chain links TRBV28 with TRBJ1-1, with D possibly being TRBD1 (6 bases). CDR3 length: 13 residues. Germline V lookup: CDR1 MDHEN, CDR2 SYDVKM. The CDR3 loop reads CAGTQGPNNEAFF. In DNA form, the CDR3 reads TGTGCCGGGACACAGGGACCGAACAATGAAGCTTTCTTT.

As for this clonotype: One end of the junction varies from germline; a read error may be responsible. The V call is TRBV3-1, the J call TRBJ1-4; 8 bases align to TRBD1. In germline, CDR1 is LGHDT, CDR2 YNNKEL (reference sequence). The CDR3 is made up of 15 amino acids. CDR3 DNA sequence: TGTGCCAGCAACCAAATTGGACAGGGTATTGAAAAACTGTTTTTT. This codes for CASNQIGQGIEKLFF. Based on the CDR3 plus reference TRBV3-1 and TRBJ1-4, the full variable domain is DTAVSQTPKYLVTQMGNDKSIKCEQNLGHDTMYWYKQDSKKFLKIMFSYNNKELIINETVPNRFSPKSPDKAHLNLHINSLELGDSAVYFCASNQIGQGIEKLFFGSGTQLSVL.

This clonotype came up once. V and J are TRBV5-1 and TRBJ2-5; tentatively, D is TRBD1 (6 bases). The germline CDR1 and CDR2 sequences are SGHRS and YFSETQ. This CDR3 has 13 amino acids. V shed 8 bases and J shed 5 bases, with 16 bases lying between them. CDR3 DNA: TGCGCCAGAAGCGTGACAGGAGCGGAGACCCAGTACTTC. As protein: CARSVTGAETQYF. The full variable domain, with the rest looked up from reference TRBV5-1 and TRBJ2-5, is KAGVTQTPRYLIKTRGQQVTLSCSPISGHRSVSWYQQTPGQGLQFLFEYFSETQRNKGNFPGRFSGRQFSNSRSEMNVSTLELGDSALYLCARSVTGAETQYFGPGTRLLVL.